This passage covers 19 T cell receptor beta chains from one sample sequenced in a study of T cells in Graves' hyperthyroidism and ophthalmopathy. From RNA transcripts, TCR beta CDR3 regions were amplified. RT-PCR in the first round (using the HTBI primer set) targeted the TCR CDR3. TCRdb re-analysed the multiplex PCR reads in MiXCR, keeping a single row per CDR3 protein. Of about 360,000 distinct CDR3 sequences listed, over 10% are singletons. Sequencing input: blood. These receptors were collected from a woman aged 18-29 years with Graves' hyperthyroidism.

A remark on this clonotype: A junction boundary mismatches the germline segment, possibly from a read error. This sequence joins TRBV4-1 and TRBJ2-3; 11 bases are shared with TRBD2. CDR3 length: 17 residues. The germline V gene encodes CDR1 MGHRA and CDR2 YSYEKL. DNA for the CDR3: TGCGCCAGCAGCCTACTAGCGGGGGCTACATCCACAAATACGCAGTATTTT. It translates to CASSLLAGATSTNTQYF.

This clonotype was observed many times. V is TRBV28 and J is TRBJ1-1, with TRBD1 matching 8 bases. Germline CDR1 reads MDHEN; CDR2 reads SYDVKM. The ends lost 4 bases at V and 4 bases at J; junction bases unmatched: 8. CDR3 length: 15 residues. In DNA form, the CDR3 reads TGTGCCAGCAGTTCTCTCGGACAGGGAGGCACTGAAGCTTTCTTT. Translation: CASSSLGQGGTEAFF.

This clonotype was counted ten times or more. The V and J genes are TRBV7-2 and TRBJ1-5; tentatively, D is TRBD1 (5 bases). CDR3 size: 14 residues. Looked up from germline, CDR1 is SGHTA and CDR2 is FQGNSA. Trimming shortened V by 10 bases and J by 3 bases, and 16 bases separated the two germline ends. The CDR3 DNA reads as TGTGCCACCCACCAGACACAGGTCAATCAGCCCCAGCATTTT. The encoded protein is CATHQTQVNQPQHF.

This clonotype was observed a handful of times. The rearrangement uses TRBV10-3 and TRBJ2-5, with TRBD2 identical over 7 bases. V lost 6 bases to trimming and J lost 3 bases; unmatched junction nucleotides: 10. CDR3 length: 15 residues. Germline V gene data show CDR1 as ENHRY and CDR2 as SYGVKD. CDR3 DNA: TGTGCCATCAGAGACCCTGGGCTAGCGGAAGAGACCCAGTACTTC. Translation: CAIRDPGLAEETQYF.

Many counts were recorded for this clonotype. The V and J genes are TRBV20-1 and TRBJ1-1, with a possible D match to TRBD1 (5 bases). The CDR3 totals 14 residues. Germline loops: CDR1 DFQATT, CDR2 SNEGSKA (reference sequence). With 1 base removed from V and 2 bases from J, the gap between germline ends came to 11 bases. The DNA for the CDR3 is TGCAGTGCTAGAGTCGGGACGGGAAACACTGAAGCTTTCTTT. Translation: CSARVGTGNTEAFF.

In its sample, this clonotype was seen a few times. A read error may be the cause here, since a much bigger clone is one base away. The J gene is TRBJ2-2, the V gene TRBV6-1; D is unresolved. This CDR3 is built from 11 residues. Germline assignment: CDR1 MNHNS and CDR2 SASEGT. DNA for the CDR3: TGTACCAGCAAAATCCCCGGGGAGCTGTTTTTT. It yields the protein CTSKIPGELFF.

This clonotype was recorded at least ten times. This chain connects TRBV28 to TRBJ2-1, with a possible D match to TRBD2 (6 bases). V was cut by 1 base and J by 7 bases, with 11 bases left in between. Looked up from germline, CDR1 is MDHEN and CDR2 is SYDVKM. There are 14 residues in the CDR3. This chain's CDR3 is CASSLLAGKNEQFF. Written as DNA, the CDR3 is TGTGCCAGCAGTTTATTGGCGGGGAAGAATGAGCAGTTCTTC.

This clonotype was seen at least ten times. This chain uses TRBV9 with TRBJ1-1; 7 bases are shared with TRBD1. J lost 6 bases, V lost 4 bases, and 12 bases had no gene match. CDR1 is SGDLS and CDR2 is YYNGEE in the germline V gene. The CDR3 has 15 residues. In DNA form, the CDR3 reads TGTGCCAGCAGCCCGGATTCGGACAGGACCTCTGAAGCTTTCTTT. Translated: CASSPDSDRTSEAFF.

This clonotype was seen repeatedly, ten times or more. The rearrangement links TRBV6-2 or TRBV6-3 to TRBJ1-1; D is uncertain. Trimming took 2 bases from V and 7 from J, leaving 8 bases between them. This CDR3 is 12 amino acids long. Germline lookup yields CDR1 MNHEY and CDR2 SVGEGT. DNA for the CDR3: TGTGCCAGCAGTTACCTTACCGGTGAAGCTTTCTTT. Translating gives CASSYLTGEAFF.

This clonotype was seen many times. V is TRBV28 and J is TRBJ1-1; D unresolved. Between the trimmed V and J ends, which lost 3 bases and 7 bases, there was a span of 6 bases. CDR3 size: 11 residues. CDR1 and CDR2 (germline): MDHEN, SYDVKM. The CDR3 reads CASSFGIEAFF. Written as DNA, the CDR3 is TGTGCCAGCAGTTTTGGGATTGAAGCTTTCTTT. Filled out from reference TRBV28 and TRBJ1-1, the complete variable domain reads DVKVTQSSRYLVKRTGEKVFLECVQDMDHENMFWYRQDPGLGLRLIYFSYDVKMKEKGDIPEGYSVSREKKERFSLILESASTNQTSMYLCASSFGIEAFFGQGTRLTVV.

This clonotype was counted at least ten times. The CDR3, as DNA: TGTGCCACCAGCAGCATCCTTAGCGGGAGGAACCAAGAGACCCAGTACTTC. Translating gives CATSSILSGRNQETQYF. The chain is built from TRBV15 and TRBJ2-5, with 10 bases fitting TRBD2. The CDR3 consists of 17 residues. Germline-derived CDR1 and CDR2 are LNHNV and YYDKDF (reference sequence). The junction had 7 bases not matched to a gene; V was cut back by 3 bases and J by 0 bases.

This clonotype was seen many times. The chain couples TRBV3-1 to TRBJ2-3; tentatively, D is TRBD1 (6 bases). The CDR3 consists of 14 residues. Trimming removed 4 bases at V and 3 bases at J, with 11 bases between. CDR1 and CDR2 from the germline V gene are LGHDT and YNNKEL (reference sequence). CDR3 DNA sequence: TGTGCCAGCAGCCCTTACGGGACAACAGATACGCAGTATTTT. Residues: CASSPYGTTDTQYF.

This clonotype was counted ten times or more. The rearrangement uses TRBV11-2 and TRBJ2-1; D is ambiguous. This CDR3 contains 15 residues. Trimming cost V 5 bases and J 0 bases, with 11 bases left between them. The germline V gene has CDR1 SGHAT and CDR2 FQNNGV. The CDR3 loop is CASSLGPSSYNEQFF. As DNA, the CDR3 is TGTGCCAGCAGCCTAGGCCCTAGCTCCTACAATGAGCAGTTCTTC.

The sample holds a few counts of this clonotype. The genes are TRBV11-3 and TRBJ2-2, with 9 bases lining up with TRBD2. Germline lookup yields CDR1 SGHNT and CDR2 YENEEA. CDR3 size: 16 residues. V trimming: 0 bases; J trimming: 2 bases; junction bases outside the gene matches: 1. The CDR3 DNA follows: TGTGCCAGCAGCTTAGATAGCGGGGGAAACACCGGGGAGCTGTTTTTT. Its protein is CASSLDSGGNTGELFF. Full variable domain (remainder filled in from reference TRBV11-3 and TRBJ2-2): EAGVVQSPRYKIIEKKQPVAFWCNPISGHNTLYWYLQNLGQGPELLIRYENEEAVDDSQLPKDRFSAERLKGVDSTLKIQPAELGDSAVYLCASSLDSGGNTGELFFGEGSRLTVL.

Many counts were recorded for this clonotype. The CDR3 DNA is TGCAGTGCTAGAGATTGGACTAGCGGGGGGACAGATACGCAGTATTTT. This gives the protein CSARDWTSGGTDTQYF. The genes are TRBV20-1 and TRBJ2-3, with TRBD2 matching over 14 bases. The CDR3 sequence is 16 residues long. V shed 0 bases and J 3 bases; nucleotides not matched to a gene: 2. Per the germline V gene, CDR1 is DFQATT and CDR2 is SNEGSKA (reference sequence).

The genes are TRBV19 and TRBJ2-1; 8 nucleotides align to TRBD2. This CDR3 spans 14 amino acids. The V segment lost 2 bases and the J segment 9 bases; nucleotides outside the gene matches: 6. The germline V gene has CDR1 LNHDA and CDR2 SQIVND (reference sequence). CDR3 loop: CASSIFGLAGEQFF. For the CDR3, the DNA is TGTGCCAGTAGTATATTCGGACTAGCCGGTGAGCAGTTCTTC.

Many counts were recorded for this clonotype. The V gene is TRBV28, the J gene TRBJ2-5; 10 bases match TRBD2. V lost 5 bases and J lost 2; bases outside the gene matches: 8. Germline loops: CDR1 MDHEN, CDR2 SYDVKM. This CDR3 region has 16 residues. CDR3 loop: CASSVTSGSFQETQYF. The CDR3 DNA is TGTGCCAGCAGTGTGACTAGCGGGTCCTTTCAAGAGACCCAGTACTTC.

This clonotype was picked up many times. Compared with germline, one end of the junction differs, possibly owing to a read error. The rearrangement uses TRBV7-7 and TRBJ1-1, with 9 bases that match TRBD1. The germline V gene has CDR1 SSHAT and CDR2 FNYEAQ (reference sequence). There are 16 residues in the CDR3. The CDR3 DNA follows: TGTGCTAGCAGCCCGGGAGTGGGACAGGGTTGGACTGAAGCTTTCTTT. Translation: CASSPGVGQGWTEAFF.

This clonotype has more than one count but fewer than ten. A much larger clone is a single base away; this may be a read error. The chain couples TRBV28 to TRBJ1-6, with 12 bases matching TRBD1. Germline V CDR1 and CDR2: MDHEN, SYDVKM. The V segment lost 5 bases and the J segment 9 bases; nucleotides outside the gene matches: 11. This CDR3 has 17 amino acids. In nucleotides, the CDR3 is TGTGCCAGCAGTGGGGACAGGGGGCTGCGACTTCGTTCACCCCTCCACTTT. Its translation is CASSGDRGLRLRSPLHF. The complete variable domain, with remaining parts taken from reference TRBV28 and TRBJ1-6, reads DVKVTQSSRYLVKRTGEKVFLECVQDMDHENMFWYRQDPGLGLRLIYFSYDVKMKEKGDIPEGYSVSREKKERFSLILESASTNQTSMYLCASSGDRGLRLRSPLHFGNGTRLTVT.